This T cell receptor beta chain is drawn from a study of T cell repertoires in cytomegalovirus infection. The overall study: Public signatures in TCR beta pointed to CMV infection and matching HLA type. Study-wide points: It was HLA-C-restricted CMV-specific TCR beta clonotypes that dominated the response ex vivo.

The ends were cut back, 1 base at V and 7 bases at J, with 6 bases in the middle. From germline, CDR1 is SGHDT and CDR2 YYEEEE. The CDR3 sequence is 12 residues long. Each CDR3 protein is one row after TCRdb ran MiXCR on the reads. Here the sample spans hundreds of thousands of distinct CDR3 sequences, 24% being singletons. As for this clonotype: Its antigen remains unidentified.

The clonotype originates from a human donor in good health (CMV status not recorded). Some clones in this sample may be carry-over from other donors' samples. The sequenced sample was CD8+ T cells from PBMCs. The chain uses TRBV5-6 and TRBJ2-1, with D unresolved. This CDR3 is CASSLYTNEQFF. The CDR3 bases are TGTGCCAGCAGCTTGTACACGAATGAGCAGTTCTTC.